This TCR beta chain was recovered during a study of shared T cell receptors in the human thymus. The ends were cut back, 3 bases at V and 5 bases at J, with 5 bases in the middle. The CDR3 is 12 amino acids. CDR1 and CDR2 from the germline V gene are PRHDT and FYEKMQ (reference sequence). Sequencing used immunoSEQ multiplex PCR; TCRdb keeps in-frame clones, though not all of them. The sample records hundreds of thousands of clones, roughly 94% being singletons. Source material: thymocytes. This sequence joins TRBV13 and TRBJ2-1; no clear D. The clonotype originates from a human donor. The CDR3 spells CASSFQHNEQFF. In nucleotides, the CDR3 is TGTGCCAGCAGCTTTCAACACAATGAGCAGTTCTTC.